This entry features one TCR beta chain sequence. Its antigen is still unknown. CDR3 length: 14 residues. The germline V gene has CDR1 KGHSH and CDR2 LQKENI. Trimming took 3 bases from V and 7 from J; bases not matched to a gene: 7. The source of the sample is a study of CD4 T cells in relation to SARS-CoV-2 and coronaviruses. Whole-study findings and limits: Memory recall responses, not primary responses primed in culture, are what the assay detects. The cross-reactivity analysis covered only spike protein, not other viral proteins. In around three fifths of donors, memory CD4+ clonotypes crossrecognized SARS-CoV-2 and at least one common cold coronavirus spike.

CD4+ T cells from unexposed donors were obtained before the COVID-19 pandemic (2011-2018). Uncultured naive and memory CD4+ T cells supplied DNA for deep TCR-beta sequencing. Here immunoSEQ multiplex PCR was the method, and the copy in TCRdb shows in-frame clones only, minus some. Here the sample spans about 55,000 clones, more than 80% being singletons. The J gene is TRBJ1-2, the V gene TRBV18; TRBD1 aligns across 8 bases. This TCR was recovered from a human donor in good health. Input material: memory CD4+ T cells from PBMCs. The CDR3 loop reads CASSPQDRAGGYTF. CDR3 DNA: TGTGCCAGCTCACCCCAGGACAGGGCCGGTGGCTACACCTTC.